This T cell receptor (beta chain) came from a study of blood T cells in healthy people across ages. Broader study findings: A greater number of naive CD4+ cells and higher diversity distinguished long-lived donors from aged donors. Getting older went along with TCR beta diversity per million T cells dropping roughly linearly.

Each donor had 8 to 10 milliliters of peripheral blood drawn. There were at least 5.5 micrograms of total RNA extracted from every sample. Comment on this clonotype: The antigen is undetermined.

Primed by a sample-barcoded 5' primer and a J-beta primer mix, a second PCR proceeded for 7 to 11 cycles. TCRdb used MiXCR to reprocess the 5' RACE reads, holding one entry per CDR3 protein. The sample yields about 1.8 million distinct CDR3 sequences, roughly 50% seen once. The germline V gene encodes CDR1 MNHEY and CDR2 SVGEGT. The CDR3 has 13 amino acids. Trimming left V 1 base short and J 2 bases short, with 6 bases between. The sequence came from a woman in her 40s in good health. The sample taken for sequencing was blood. This sequence joins TRBV6-2 or TRBV6-3 and TRBJ2-7; D uncertain. CDR3 sequence (DNA): TGTGCCAGCAGTTACTTCAGGACCTACGAGCAGTACTTC. Translated, it gives CASSYFRTYEQYF.